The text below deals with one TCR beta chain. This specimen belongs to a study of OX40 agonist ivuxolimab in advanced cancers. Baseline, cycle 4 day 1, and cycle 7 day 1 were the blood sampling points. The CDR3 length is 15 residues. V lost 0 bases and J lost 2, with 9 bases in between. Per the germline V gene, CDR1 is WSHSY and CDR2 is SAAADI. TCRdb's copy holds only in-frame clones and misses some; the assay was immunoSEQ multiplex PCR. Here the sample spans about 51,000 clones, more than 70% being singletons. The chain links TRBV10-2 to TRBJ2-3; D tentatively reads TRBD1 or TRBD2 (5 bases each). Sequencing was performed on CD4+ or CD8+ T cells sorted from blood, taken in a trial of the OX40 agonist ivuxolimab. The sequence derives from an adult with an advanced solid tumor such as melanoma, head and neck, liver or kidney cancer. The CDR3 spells CASSESWGPTDTQYF. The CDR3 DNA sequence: TGCGCCAGCAGTGAGTCGTGGGGACCCACAGATACGCAGTATTTT.